The 20 T cell receptor beta chains listed next were all sequenced from one sample in a study of blood T cell repertoires in COVID-19. This table comes from immunoSEQ multiplex PCR, and its TCRdb copy is limited to in-frame clones, with some not included. This sample has hundreds of thousands of clones, with around 89% found just once. Sequencing input: PBMCs or T cells enriched from blood (not recorded which). These receptors all come from a woman aged 30 to 39 who had recovered from COVID-19.

This rearrangement joins TRBV3-1 (or the pseudogene TRBV3-2) to TRBJ2-1; 12 bases map to TRBD2. Looked up from germline, CDR1 is LGHDT and CDR2 is YNNKEL (reference sequence). The CDR3 is 15 amino acids. The junction had 8 bases not matched to a gene; V was cut back by 7 bases and J by 7 bases. The CDR3 DNA reads TGTGCCAGCACTACGACTAGCGGGAGTGGGAATGAGCAGTTCTTC. This sequence encodes CASTTTSGSGNEQFF.

The chain links TRBV5-1 to TRBJ1-4; 7 positions match TRBD1. The length of the CDR3 is 15 residues. The ends lost 0 bases at V and 5 bases at J; junction bases unmatched: 4. Germline loops: CDR1 SGHRS, CDR2 YFSETQ. The CDR3 nucleotides are TGCGCCAGCAGCTTGGAGGGGGCTAGGAATGAAAAACTGTTTTTT. Amino acid sequence: CASSLEGARNEKLFF. Together with reference TRBV5-1 and TRBJ1-4, the CDR3 gives the full variable domain: KAGVTQTPRYLIKTRGQQVTLSCSPISGHRSVSWYQQTPGQGLQFLFEYFSETQRNKGNFPGRFSGRQFSNSRSEMNVSTLELGDSALYLCASSLEGARNEKLFFGSGTQLSVL.

This chain connects TRBV30 to TRBJ1-5; perhaps TRBD1 as D (6 bases). Trimming left V 0 bases short and J 5 bases short, with 14 bases between. Germline loops: CDR1 GTSNPN, CDR2 SVGIG (reference sequence). This CDR3 is built from 15 residues. DNA for the CDR3: TGTGCCTGGAGTGTCGGGGTCAGGGGAGATCAGCCCCAGCATTTT. Translated, it gives CAWSVGVRGDQPQHF.

The V gene is TRBV7-8, the J gene TRBJ1-5; the D gene is possibly TRBD1 (6 bases). The CDR3 extends over 13 amino acids. CDR1 and CDR2 from the germline V gene are SGHVS and FQNEAQ. Trimming left V 4 bases short and J 5 bases short, with 9 bases between. CDR3 in DNA: TGTGCCAGCAGCTCGGACAGCTATCAGCCCCAGCATTTT. Amino acids: CASSSDSYQPQHF.

The rearrangement uses TRBV28 and TRBJ1-6, with 9 bases that match TRBD1. V dropped 5 bases and J dropped 3; count of bases not matched to a gene: 5. CDR1 is MDHEN and CDR2 is SYDVKM in the germline V gene. This CDR3 is built from 16 residues. The CDR3 DNA reads as TGTGCCAGCAGTCTACAGGGGGCGCTCTATAATTCACCCCTCCACTTT. Its translation is CASSLQGALYNSPLHF.

There are a few counts of this clone. The V gene is TRBV27, the J gene TRBJ1-2; the D gene is possibly TRBD1 (6 bases). The germline V and J ends were trimmed by 4 bases and 5 bases, with 14 bases remaining between them. Per germline, CDR1 MNHEY and CDR2 SMNVEV (reference sequence). The CDR3 runs 14 residues. The CDR3 DNA reads as TGTGCCAGCAGTTCAAACAGGGCAGATTATGGCTACACCTTC. Amino acids: CASSSNRADYGYTF.

This clone is a singleton in its sample. The chain joins TRBV20-1 to TRBJ2-7; 9 bases map to TRBD2. Germline loops: CDR1 DFQATT, CDR2 SNEGSKA (reference sequence). V shed 3 bases, J shed 2 bases, and the junction held 5 bases outside the gene matches. The CDR3 runs 14 residues. The CDR3 region has the DNA TGCAGTGCTAGTTCGACTAGCGGTGCCTACGAGCAGTACTTC. This sequence encodes CSASSTSGAYEQYF.

The V and J genes are TRBV20-1 and TRBJ1-4; D call uncertain. Germline loops: CDR1 DFQATT, CDR2 SNEGSKA (reference sequence). This CDR3 region has 10 residues. Trimming removed 6 bases at V and 8 bases at J, with 7 bases between. In DNA, the CDR3 is TGCAGTGCCCAGTACGAAAAACTGTTTTTT. It codes for CSAQYEKLFF.

This clone showed up just once. This chain joins TRBV6-2 or TRBV6-3 and TRBJ2-7; D gene ambiguous. The V end was cut by 2 bases, the J end by 4 bases, with 6 bases between. There are 12 residues in the CDR3. CDR1 and CDR2 from the germline V gene are MNHEY and SVGEGT. As DNA, the CDR3 is TGTGCCAGCAGTTACGAGGCGTACGAGCAGTACTTC. Translation: CASSYEAYEQYF.

The chain couples TRBV5-6 to TRBJ1-1; D call uncertain. Germline assignment: CDR1 SGHDT and CDR2 YYEEEE. The CDR3 sequence is 14 residues long. V gave up 4 bases and J gave up 3 bases, with 13 bases separating them. The CDR3 DNA is TGTGCCAGCAGCACGGCGGGGAGCTACACTGAAGCTTTCTTT. This codes for CASSTAGSYTEAFF.

This chain connects TRBV7-3 to TRBJ2-1; 8 nucleotides match TRBD2. This CDR3 region has 15 residues. Trimming cost V 2 bases and J 7 bases; bases outside gene matches: 7. Germline CDR1 and CDR2: SGHTA and FQGTGA. The CDR3 here is CASSLLAGPFNEQFF. The CDR3 region has the DNA TGTGCCAGCAGCTTACTAGCGGGCCCATTTAATGAGCAGTTCTTC.

The chain carries TRBV28 and TRBJ1-6; 10 nucleotides align to TRBD1. The germline gives CDR1 MDHEN, CDR2 SYDVKM. With 10 bases clipped from V and 3 bases from J, the junction kept 9 bases outside the gene matches. The CDR3 has 16 residues. CDR3 region: CAISGTGVLYNSPLHF. The CDR3 DNA follows: TGTGCCATTTCCGGGACAGGGGTTCTCTATAATTCACCCCTCCACTTT.

In DNA, the CDR3 is TGTGCCAGCAGCGTAGCTACGTCAGGGGCGGCCGGGGAGCTGTTTTTT. Protein product: CASSVATSGAAGELFF. J is TRBJ2-2 and V is TRBV9; possible D gene TRBD1, 6 bases. V was clipped by 0 bases and J by 6 bases, with 15 bases between them. This CDR3 is 16 amino acids long. Per germline, CDR1 SGDLS and CDR2 YYNGEE.

The chain employs TRBV19 and TRBJ1-5; the D gene is possibly TRBD1 (6 bases). The CDR3 runs 16 residues. Trimming took 4 bases from V and 6 from J, leaving 19 bases between them. Germline V gives CDR1 LNHDA, CDR2 SQIVND (reference sequence). CDR3 protein: CASSTLTGQISQPQHF. The CDR3 bases are TGTGCCAGTAGTACTTTGACCGGACAGATTAGTCAGCCCCAGCATTTT.

The V gene is TRBV28, the J gene TRBJ1-1; no firm D call. The germline V gene encodes CDR1 MDHEN and CDR2 SYDVKM. The CDR3 is made up of 11 amino acids. V lost 4 bases and J 6 bases, leaving 6 bases between the germline ends. CDR3 in amino acids: CASSSPAEAFF. CDR3 in DNA: TGTGCCAGCAGTTCCCCAGCTGAAGCTTTCTTT.

The chain has TRBV3-1 (or the pseudogene TRBV3-2) and TRBJ1-6, with 10 bases aligning to TRBD1. The CDR3 extends over 13 amino acids. Trimming took 8 bases from V and 7 from J; bases not matched to a gene: 2. Germline CDR1 and CDR2: LGHDT and YNNKEL (reference sequence). The CDR3 coding sequence is TGTGCCAGCGGGGACAGGGGAAATTCACCCCTCCACTTT. This encodes CASGDRGNSPLHF.

This clone has a single count. This sequence joins TRBV11-2 and TRBJ2-3, with 7 bases fitting TRBD1. This CDR3 is 14 amino acids long. J lost 2 bases, V lost 5 bases, and 4 bases had no gene match. Germline assignment: CDR1 SGHAT and CDR2 FQNNGV. As DNA, the CDR3 is TGTGCCAGCAGCCGGGACAGTCTCACAGATACGCAGTATTTT. Its translation: CASSRDSLTDTQYF.

The V gene is TRBV28, the J gene TRBJ2-5; TRBD1 matches 7 bases. The CDR3 consists of 16 residues. V gave up 6 bases and J gave up 4 bases; unmatched junction bases: 14. Germline V CDR1 and CDR2: MDHEN, SYDVKM. CDR3 DNA sequence: TGTGCCAGCAGACAAAAACGACAGGGATCGGGAGAGACCCAGTACTTC. Translating it yields CASRQKRQGSGETQYF.

This chain links TRBV27 with TRBJ1-6; 9 bases agree with TRBD1. This CDR3 is 15 amino acids long. Germline-derived CDR1 and CDR2 are MNHEY and SMNVEV (reference sequence). Trimming removed 5 bases from V and 17 bases from J; junction bases left unmatched: 16. The CDR3 DNA sequence: TGTGCCAGCAGTCCAAGTCCCGGGACAGGGTCGGTAGTCCACTTT. As protein: CASSPSPGTGSVVHF.

The chain uses TRBV6-5 and TRBJ1-1; D is ambiguous. CDR3 length: 13 residues. The V gene's germline CDR1 is MNHEY and CDR2 SVGAGI. V was pared by 0 bases and J by 2 bases, with 4 bases between. The CDR3 loop reads CASSYSSNTEAFF. CDR3 DNA sequence: TGTGCCAGCAGTTACTCGAGTAACACTGAAGCTTTCTTT.